These T cell receptor beta chains were read from a single sample in a study of cytomegalovirus exposure and HLA in healthy donors. TCRdb's table, derived via immunoSEQ multiplex PCR, lists solely in-frame clones and lacks some. Of about 88,000 clones in the sample, 90% are singletons; the top ten hold about 2.5%. The sample was PBMCs. Source of these receptors: a man between 18 and 35 years old in good health and CMV-seronegative. The CDR3 runs from the conserved cysteine through the conserved F or W. The order of the fields is J gene, clone size, D gene, V gene, CDR3 protein, CDR3 DNA. D genes are given only for firm matches. Size is stated for part of the rows, as once, few or many counts, or as a class when the clone is expanded.

TRBJ2-5	-	TRBD2	TRBV28	CASSRTSGTQETQYF	TGTGCCAGCAGTAGGACTAGCGGAACCCAAGAGACCCAGTACTTC
TRBJ1-1	-	TRBD1	TRBV6-1	CASRTNGDRAKAFF	TGTGCCAGCAGGACGAATGGGGACAGAGCGAAAGCTTTCTTT
TRBJ2-2	-	TRBD2	TRBV19	CASSITSGRGELFF	TGTGCCAGTAGTATTACTAGCGGGAGGGGGGAGCTGTTTTTT
TRBJ2-7	-	-	TRBV5-5	CASSSPQTERHSYEQYF	TGTGCCAGCAGCTCCCCACAGACAGAACGGCACTCCTACGAGCAGTACTTC
TRBJ1-6	-	-	TRBV7-9	CASSLGQGFYNSPLHF	TGTGCCAGCAGCTTAGGCCAGGGGTTCTATAATTCACCCCTCCACTTT
TRBJ1-2	-	TRBD1	TRBV28	CASSLNAGTGGRSGYTF	TGTGCCAGCAGTTTAAACGCGGGGACAGGGGGTCGTAGTGGCTACACCTTC
TRBJ2-7	-	TRBD1	TRBV2	CASSYGTGVGYEQYF	TGTGCCAGCAGCTACGGGACAGGGGTTGGCTACGAGCAGTACTTC
TRBJ2-1	-	-	TRBV28	CASSSRESAYNEQFF	TGTGCCAGCAGTAGTAGGGAGTCGGCCTACAATGAGCAGTTCTTC
TRBJ2-1	once	-	TRBV29-1	CSSKWSSYNEQFF	TGCAGCAGTAAGTGGAGCTCCTACAATGAGCAGTTCTTC
TRBJ2-2	-	-	TRBV27	CASSSPANSGRTGELFF	TGTGCCAGCAGTTCCCCCGCCAACTCCGGGAGAACCGGGGAGCTGTTTTTT
TRBJ2-1	-	-	TRBV25-1	CASSDERLGQFF	TGTGCCAGCAGTGATGAAAGACTCGGGCAGTTCTTC
TRBJ2-3	-	TRBD2	TRBV15	CATSKVAGVTDTQYF	TGTGCCACCAGCAAAGTAGCGGGAGTAACAGATACGCAGTATTTT
TRBJ2-2	-	-	TRBV7-9	CASSGRSGRNTGELFF	TGTGCCAGCAGCGGACGATCGGGGAGGAACACCGGGGAGCTGTTTTTT
TRBJ1-6	few	TRBD1	TRBV4-2	CASSPFQGGSDSPLHF	TGTGCCAGCAGCCCTTTCCAAGGGGGCTCCGATTCACCCCTCCACTTT
TRBJ2-7	-	-	TRBV7-2	CASSSDVGRAVYEQYF	TGTGCCAGCAGCTCCGATGTTGGCAGGGCCGTATACGAGCAGTACTTC
TRBJ2-7	-	-	TRBV18	CASSPFSYEQYF	TGTGCCAGCTCACCCTTTTCCTACGAGCAGTACTTC
TRBJ2-6	-	-	TRBV4-3	CASSQDMIPRLAGANVLTF	TGCGCCAGCAGCCAAGATATGATCCCCCGGTTGGCTGGGGCCAACGTCCTGACTTTC
TRBJ2-2	-	-	TRBV19	CASSWRGNTGELFF	TGTGCCAGTTCCTGGAGGGGGAACACCGGGGAGCTGTTTTTT
TRBJ2-7	-	-	TRBV28	CASSLGGTSYEQYF	TGTGCCAGCAGTTTAGGCGGGACGTCCTACGAGCAGTACTTC
TRBJ1-1	-	TRBD1	TRBV7-6	CASSPLTPGGTTEAFF	TGTGCCAGCAGCCCCCTGACCCCAGGGGGCACAACTGAAGCTTTCTTT
TRBJ1-2	-	-	TRBV9	CASSVDPRGGYTF	TGTGCCAGCAGCGTAGACCCCCGGGGTGGCTACACCTTC
TRBJ2-2	-	-	TRBV28	CASSGPSTGGELFF	TGTGCCAGCAGTGGTCCTTCGACGGGCGGGGAGCTGTTTTTT
TRBJ1-2	-	-	TRBV14	CASSRGGGYTF	TGTGCCAGCAGCCGGGGGGGTGGCTACACCTTC
TRBJ1-5	-	-	TRBV28	CASSSAPAGGNQPQHF	TGTGCCAGCAGTTCCGCCCCGGCAGGGGGCAATCAGCCCCAGCATTTT
TRBJ2-2	-	TRBD2	TRBV29-1	CSARTSGSDTGELFF	TGCAGCGCACGGACTAGCGGGAGTGACACCGGGGAGCTGTTTTTT
TRBJ2-1	-	-	TRBV5-1	CASSLSTVSYNEQFF	TGCGCCAGCAGCTTGTCCACTGTATCCTACAATGAGCAGTTCTTC
TRBJ2-1	-	-	TRBV19	CASSPSTAGEQFF	TGTGCCAGTAGTCCCTCGACAGCAGGGGAGCAGTTCTTC
TRBJ2-1	-	TRBD2	TRBV28	CASIPSGYNEQFF	TGTGCCAGCATACCTAGCGGGTACAATGAGCAGTTCTTC
TRBJ1-6	-	-	TRBV6-1	CASQITSYNSPLHF	TGTGCCAGCCAGATCACAAGTTATAATTCACCCCTCCACTTT
TRBJ1-1	-	TRBD1	TRBV5-6	CASSFRFGTVGTEAFF	TGTGCCAGCAGCTTCCGCTTCGGGACAGTAGGCACTGAAGCTTTCTTT
TRBJ2-1	-	-	TRBV27	CASSLVSGDEQFF	TGTGCCAGCAGTTTAGTATCCGGGGATGAGCAGTTCTTC
TRBJ2-5	once	-	TRBV29-1	CSVGPAGRQETQYF	TGCAGCGTTGGTCCGGCGGGCCGTCAAGAGACCCAGTACTTC
TRBJ1-1	-	-	TRBV18	CASSPTVWTEAFF	TGTGCCAGCTCACCTACGGTATGGACTGAAGCTTTCTTT
TRBJ2-1	-	TRBD2	TRBV19	CASSWASGPPHEQFF	TGTGCCAGTAGTTGGGCTAGCGGGCCACCCCATGAGCAGTTCTTC
TRBJ2-1	-	TRBD2	TRBV2	CASSEEAGAYNEQFF	TGTGCCAGCAGTGAAGAGGCGGGAGCCTACAATGAGCAGTTCTTC
TRBJ1-2	-	TRBD1	TRBV7-9	CSSSLNAAGTDNYGYTF	TGTTCCAGCAGCTTAAACGCCGCCGGGACAGATAACTATGGCTACACCTTC
TRBJ2-1	-	TRBD2	TRBV5-1	CASTTTAGRGEQFF	TGCGCCAGCACCACCACAGCAGGGAGGGGTGAGCAGTTCTTC
TRBJ1-1	-	TRBD1	TRBV19	CASSTHRGAIEAFF	TGTGCCAGTAGTACCCACAGGGGAGCTATCGAAGCTTTCTTT
TRBJ2-1	-	-	TRBV5-1	CASSLESTLIYNEQFF	TGCGCCAGCAGCTTGGAGTCTACGTTAATATACAATGAGCAGTTCTTC
TRBJ2-1	-	TRBD2	TRBV28	CASSLSLADNEQFF	TGTGCCAGCAGTTTAAGTCTAGCGGACAATGAGCAGTTCTTC
TRBJ1-3	-	-	TRBV6-1	CASSEARGPGGNTIYF	TGTGCCAGCAGTGAAGCAAGAGGGCCGGGCGGAAACACCATATATTTT
TRBJ2-2	-	TRBD2	TRBV6-5	CASREPSGGIGELFF	TGTGCCAGCAGAGAACCCTCGGGGGGGATCGGGGAGCTGTTTTTT
TRBJ1-2	-	-	TRBV7-8	CASSLERSGHQYYGYTF	TGTGCCAGCAGCTTAGAGCGGTCGGGACACCAATATTATGGCTACACCTTC
TRBJ2-4	-	-	TRBV7-9	CASSLEAGKTNIQYF	TGTGCCAGCAGCTTAGAGGCAGGGAAGACAAACATTCAGTACTTC
TRBJ1-3	-	TRBD1	TRBV18	CASSPPGTGTGNTIYF	TGTGCCAGCTCACCACCAGGGACAGGGACTGGAAACACCATATATTTT
TRBJ2-5	-	TRBD2	TRBV28	CASGPTRGRRETQYF	TGTGCCAGCGGCCCCACTCGCGGGAGGCGGGAGACCCAGTACTTC
TRBJ2-3	-	TRBD2	TRBV7-2	CASRGTSGRFRTDTQYF	TGTGCCAGCAGGGGGACTAGCGGGAGATTCCGCACAGATACGCAGTATTTT
TRBJ2-1	once	-	TRBV28	CASTMESLPYNEQFF	TGTGCCAGCACCATGGAGAGCCTCCCCTACAATGAGCAGTTCTTC
TRBJ2-2	-	-	TRBV7-2	CASSLIGSGELFF	TGTGCCAGCAGCTTAATCGGGTCCGGGGAGCTGTTTTTT
TRBJ2-7	-	-	TRBV4-1	CASSFTLTGSYEQYF	TGCGCCAGCAGCTTTACATTGACGGGCTCCTACGAGCAGTACTTC
TRBJ2-5	-	-	TRBV5-4	CASSFKRGQGRETQYF	TGTGCCAGCAGCTTTAAAAGAGGGCAAGGAAGAGAGACCCAGTACTTC
TRBJ2-7	-	TRBD1	TRBV4-1	CASSPPRTGDNYEQYF	TGCGCCAGCAGCCCCCCTAGGACAGGGGATAACTACGAGCAGTACTTC
TRBJ2-1	-	TRBD1	TRBV15	CATSSEDRALGNEQFF	TGTGCCACCAGCAGTGAGGACAGGGCCCTCGGCAATGAGCAGTTCTTC
TRBJ2-7	-	-	TRBV21-1	CASSKVPGQGRDEQYF	TGTGCCAGCAGCAAAGTCCCCGGACAGGGGAGGGACGAGCAGTACTTC
TRBJ1-5	-	TRBD1	TRBV6-1	CASRSRGQGNQPQHF	TGTGCCAGCAGGAGCAGGGGGCAGGGCAATCAGCCCCAGCATTTT